This TCR beta chain was sequenced during a study of early T cells in non-severe SARS-CoV-2 infection. About the research overall: Chains were not paired, and sequencing was done on bulk RNA from unsorted whole blood. Study-wide points: Comparison of clonotypes with VDJdb favored anti-spike CD8 responses while missing private and CD4 specificities.

A few counts support this clonotype. Antigen unknown. Unique molecular identifier tags were affixed to discrete cDNA molecules. Using its own MiXCR run on the 5' RACE reads, TCRdb lists one record per CDR3 protein. Among roughly 97,000 distinct CDR3 sequences listed, roughly 11% were seen once. This sequence originates from an adult who was a healthcare worker with PCR-confirmed SARS-CoV-2 infection or an uninfected control (not recorded which). Material: whole blood, obtained at baseline.

CDR3 sequence (DNA): TGCAGCGTAGGGCTCCGGGGAATTCCCATTCAGTACTTC. It yields the protein CSVGLRGIPIQYF. V usage is TRBV29-1 and J usage is TRBJ2-4; possibly TRBD2 for D (5 bases). The V end was cut by 6 bases, the J end by 9 bases, with 18 bases between. Germline V gene sequence: CDR1 SQVTM, CDR2 ANQGSEA. There are 13 residues in the CDR3.